The clone carrying this TCR beta chain was counted once. This entry comes from a study of blood T cells in healthy people across ages. Unmatched junction bases numbered 12, after V lost 6 bases and J lost 7 bases. The CDR3 extends over 15 amino acids. Next came a second PCR, run for about 7 to 12 cycles, which used a sample-barcoded 5' primer along with a J-beta primer mix. TCRdb independently ran MiXCR on the 5' RACE reads; one entry per CDR3 protein. The repertoire holds around 1,000,000 distinct CDR3 sequences, with around two fifths as singletons. This chain uses TRBV12-3 or TRBV12-4 with TRBJ2-3; 8 nucleotides align to TRBD1. The sample taken for sequencing was blood. This sequence was found in a young man in good health. The CDR3, as DNA: TGTGCCAGCAGCCCAACAGGGGGAGTTTGGTATACGCAGTATTTT. Translated, it gives CASSPTGGVWYTQYF.